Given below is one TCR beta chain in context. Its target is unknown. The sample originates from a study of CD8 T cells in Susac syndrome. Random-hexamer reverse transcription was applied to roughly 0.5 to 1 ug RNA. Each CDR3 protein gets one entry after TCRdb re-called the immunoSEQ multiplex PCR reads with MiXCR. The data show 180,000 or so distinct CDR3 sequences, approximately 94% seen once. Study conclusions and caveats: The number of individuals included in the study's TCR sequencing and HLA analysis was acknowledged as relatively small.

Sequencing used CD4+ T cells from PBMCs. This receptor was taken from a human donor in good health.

DNA of the CDR3: TGTGCCAGCAGTAACGCCGGAAGGCCCCAGTACTTC. Translation gives CASSNAGRPQYF. The chain is built from TRBV6-2 or TRBV6-3 and TRBJ2-5, with D hard to call. The CDR3 has 12 residues. The ends were cut back, 5 bases at V and 9 bases at J, with 13 bases in the middle. Looked up from germline, CDR1 is MNHEY and CDR2 is SVGEGT.